Presented here are 31 T cell receptor beta chains from one specimen sequenced in a study of CD8+ T cells in alopecia areata. RNA was extracted and reverse transcribed into cDNA as the sequencing template. Some clones are missing from TCRdb's copy, which holds only in-frame ones; the method was immunoSEQ multiplex PCR. The sample gives about 140,000 clones, roughly 50% of which show up once; less than 5% is in the top ten. Sequencing was performed on CD4+ T cells sorted from blood. These receptors were taken from a human donor in good health.

This chain links TRBV5-6 with TRBJ2-7; D possibly matches TRBD1 or TRBD2 (5 bases each). Germline V CDR1 and CDR2: SGHDT, YYEEEE. The germline V and J ends were trimmed by 6 bases and 1 base, with 8 bases remaining between them. The CDR3 length is 12 residues. The CDR3 bases are TGTGCCAGCATCTGGGGGTCCTACGAGCAGTACTTC. The encoded protein is CASIWGSYEQYF.

The chain couples TRBV27 to TRBJ2-3; 9 bases are shared with TRBD2. After removal of 3 bases from V and 4 bases from J, the junction contained 2 bases not matched to a gene. CDR1 MNHEY and CDR2 SMNVEV come from the germline V gene (reference sequence). The CDR3 is 14 amino acids. In nucleotides, the CDR3 is TGTGCCAGCAGTTTTAGCGGGGGCGCAGATACGCAGTATTTT. It translates to CASSFSGGADTQYF.

This clone was counted only a few times. The V call is TRBV28, the J call TRBJ2-3, with TRBD1 matching 12 bases. Germline V CDR1 and CDR2: MDHEN, SYDVKM. J lost 7 bases, V lost 10 bases, and 12 bases had no gene match. There are 15 residues in the CDR3. CDR3 coding DNA: TGTGCCACTGGCGCAACGGGACAGGGGGCATATACGCAGTATTTT. Translating gives CATGATGQGAYTQYF.

J is TRBJ2-7 and V is TRBV6-5, with 10 bases lining up with TRBD1. The CDR3 covers 14 residues. The germline gives CDR1 MNHEY, CDR2 SVGAGI. Trimming cost V 5 bases and J 12 bases; bases outside gene matches: 13. The CDR3 protein is CASSKLLSGQGWYF. CDR3 coding DNA: TGTGCCAGCAGTAAACTTCTATCGGGACAGGGGTGGTACTTC.

In this sample, this clone turned up a few times. The gene calls are TRBV7-9 and TRBJ2-7; tentative D call: TRBD2 (5 bases). This CDR3 spans 14 amino acids. V lost 3 bases, J lost 1 base, and 10 bases lay in between. Germline assignment: CDR1 SEHNR and CDR2 FQNEAQ (reference sequence). The CDR3: CASSLAGMSYEQYF. The CDR3 DNA follows: TGTGCCAGCAGCTTGGCGGGTATGTCCTACGAGCAGTACTTC. The full variable domain, rest sourced from reference TRBV7-9 and TRBJ2-7, is DTGVSQNPRHKITKRGQNVTFRCDPISEHNRLYWYRQTLGQGPEFLTYFQNEAQLEKSRLLSDRFSAERPKGSFSTLEIQRTEQGDSAMYLCASSLAGMSYEQYFGPGTRLTVT.

The rearrangement uses TRBV29-1 and TRBJ2-1; D is perhaps TRBD2 (6 bases). The CDR3 contains 12 residues. V gave up 7 bases and J gave up 6 bases, with 13 bases separating them. Germline V lookup: CDR1 SQVTM, CDR2 ANQGSEA. The DNA of the CDR3 is TGCAGCGGGGGGGTCGGCGCCAATGAGCAGTTCTTC. This encodes CSGGVGANEQFF.

V is TRBV27 and J is TRBJ1-5; maybe TRBD1 (5 bases). Germline values: CDR1 MNHEY, CDR2 SMNVEV (reference sequence). The CDR3 extends over 16 amino acids. V lost 2 bases to trimming and J lost 3 bases, with 14 bases between them. The CDR3 protein is CASSLELGPLNQPQHF. CDR3 sequence (DNA): TGTGCCAGCAGTTTAGAGCTGGGGCCCCTCAATCAGCCCCAGCATTTT.

The V and J genes are TRBV25-1 and TRBJ1-5; D might be TRBD1 (6 bases). The CDR3 covers 15 residues. Germline V gene lookup returns CDR1 MGHDK and CDR2 SYGVNS. Trimming removed 6 bases from V and 3 bases from J, with 15 bases in between. The CDR3 region has the DNA TGTGCCAGCAGCCCCCAAGGGGGGCCCAATCAGCCCCAGCATTTT. It is translated as CASSPQGGPNQPQHF. Drawing the rest from reference TRBV25-1 and TRBJ1-5, the complete variable domain is EADIYQTPRYLVIGTGKKITLECSQTMGHDKMYWYQQDPGMELHLIHYSYGVNSTEKGDLSSESTVSRIRTEHFPLTLESARPSHTSQYLCASSPQGGPNQPQHFGDGTRLSIL.

The chain uses TRBV27 and TRBJ1-2, with D unresolved. The CDR3 sequence is 12 residues long. V shed 11 bases and J shed 0 bases, with 10 bases lying between them. CDR1 and CDR2 (germline): MNHEY, SMNVEV (reference sequence). The CDR3 loop reads CALTVANYGYTF. As DNA, the CDR3 is TGTGCCCTTACGGTAGCTAACTATGGCTACACCTTC.

The CDR3 region has the DNA TGTGCCAGCAGTTTAGGGACAGGGAGTGAAAAACTGTTTTTT. It is translated as CASSLGTGSEKLFF. The gene calls are TRBV27 and TRBJ1-4; 9 bases match TRBD1. Germline assignment: CDR1 MNHEY and CDR2 SMNVEV (reference sequence). The CDR3 sequence is 14 residues long. V lost 2 bases, J lost 7 bases, and 2 bases stayed unmatched.

The CDR3 loop reads CASSVAGNQPQHF. Written as DNA, the CDR3 is TGTGCCAGCAGCGTAGCAGGGAATCAGCCCCAGCATTTT. The chain recombines TRBV9 with TRBJ1-5; D is perhaps TRBD1 (5 bases). The CDR3 is 13 residues long. Trimming took off 0 bases at V and 4 bases at J, with 5 bases between the two ends. Germline-derived CDR1 and CDR2 are SGDLS and YYNGEE.

V gene TRBV27 combines with J gene TRBJ2-5, with unresolved D. V dropped 3 bases and J dropped 4 bases, with 12 bases sitting between them. This CDR3 has 14 amino acids. The germline CDR1 and CDR2 sequences are MNHEY and SMNVEV (reference sequence). CDR3 DNA: TGTGCCAGCAGTTTGTTGGGCTTGGGAGAGACCCAGTACTTC. This gives the protein CASSLLGLGETQYF.

The V gene is TRBV4-1, the J gene TRBJ2-6; possible D gene TRBD2, 7 bases. This CDR3 comprises 18 residues. V was clipped by 0 bases and J by 2 bases, with 14 bases between them. Per germline, CDR1 MGHRA and CDR2 YSYEKL. The CDR3: CASSQEGRGMTGANVLTF. The CDR3, as DNA: TGCGCCAGCAGCCAAGAAGGGAGGGGGATGACTGGGGCCAACGTCCTGACTTTC.

V and J are TRBV29-1 and TRBJ1-2; D is unresolved. Germline V lookup: CDR1 SQVTM, CDR2 ANQGSEA. The CDR3 spans 12 residues. The ends were cut back, 7 bases at V and 1 base at J, with 10 bases in the middle. CDR3 in DNA: TGCAGCGCTAACAGCGTTAACTATGGCTACACCTTC. As protein: CSANSVNYGYTF.

The chain recombines TRBV7-2 with TRBJ2-2, with 8 bases fitting TRBD1. With 5 bases clipped from V and 3 bases from J, the junction kept 5 bases outside the gene matches. The length of the CDR3 is 15 residues. Per the germline V gene, CDR1 is SGHTA and CDR2 is FQGNSA. The CDR3 DNA follows: TGTGCCAGCAGCCGAAAACAGGGGGACACCGGGGAGCTGTTTTTT. Encoded protein: CASSRKQGDTGELFF.

This chain links TRBV27 with TRBJ2-3; no clear D. Trimming took off 3 bases at V and 7 bases at J, with 5 bases between the two ends. The CDR3 spans 11 residues. From germline, CDR1 is MNHEY and CDR2 SMNVEV (reference sequence). CDR3 region: CASSFLNTQYF. For the CDR3, the DNA is TGTGCCAGCAGTTTTTTGAATACGCAGTATTTT.

The rearrangement uses TRBV29-1 and TRBJ2-7, with a weak D call TRBD2 (6 bases). The germline gives CDR1 SQVTM, CDR2 ANQGSEA. Trimming left V 6 bases short and J 0 bases short, with 15 bases between. This CDR3 has 14 residues. CDR3 in amino acids: CSVDSSAPSYEQYF. DNA for the CDR3: TGCAGCGTGGACTCTAGCGCCCCCTCCTACGAGCAGTACTTC.

V and J are TRBV4-1 and TRBJ1-1; tentatively, D is TRBD1 (5 bases). Germline assignment: CDR1 MGHRA and CDR2 YSYEKL. V shed 4 bases and J shed 5 bases, with 14 bases lying between them. CDR3 length equals 14 residues. The chain's CDR3 is CASSLGTRPTEAFF. Written as DNA, the CDR3 is TGCGCCAGCAGCCTTGGGACCCGACCAACTGAAGCTTTCTTT.

The rearrangement links TRBV30 to TRBJ2-2, with TRBD1 as a possible D gene (6 bases). The CDR3 runs to 13 residues. From germline, CDR1 is GTSNPN and CDR2 SVGIG (reference sequence). V was clipped by 2 bases and J by 7 bases, with 11 bases between them. The CDR3 spells CAWSLQGIGELFF. The CDR3, as DNA: TGTGCCTGGAGTCTACAGGGCATCGGGGAGCTGTTTTTT.

The V and J genes are TRBV29-1 and TRBJ2-7; TRBD1 or TRBD2 may be the D gene (5 bases each). Per the germline V gene, CDR1 is SQVTM and CDR2 is ANQGSEA. V gave up 6 bases and J gave up 0 bases, with 15 bases separating them. The CDR3 has 14 amino acids. The CDR3 is CSVPRDGSSYEQYF. For the CDR3, the DNA is TGCAGCGTACCCCGGGACGGCAGCTCCTACGAGCAGTACTTC.

This chain links TRBV5-1 with TRBJ2-1; TRBD2 is a possible D gene (5 bases). The V end lost 7 bases, the J end lost 8 bases, and 16 bases lay between the germline ends. The CDR3 length is 13 residues. Germline V gene lookup returns CDR1 SGHRS and CDR2 YFSETQ. In DNA, the CDR3 is TGCGCCAGCGGGCCGGTACTAGTCGATGAGCAGTTCTTC. This encodes CASGPVLVDEQFF.

The chain has TRBV4-1 and TRBJ2-7; no reliable D call. The V gene's germline CDR1 is MGHRA and CDR2 YSYEKL. The CDR3 is 13 amino acids. Trimming removed 1 base at V and 6 bases at J, with 10 bases between. CDR3 nucleotide sequence: TGCGCCAGCAGCCAAGTCGGTGCTGGCGAGCAGTACTTC. It is translated as CASSQVGAGEQYF.

About this clone: Within the sample, other DNA sequences also encode this same CDR3. This chain uses TRBV25-1 with TRBJ2-5; D is unclear. This CDR3 spans 14 amino acids. V lost 2 bases and J 1 base, leaving 8 bases between the germline ends. CDR1 MGHDK and CDR2 SYGVNS come from the germline V gene. The CDR3 loop reads CASSESRVQETQYF. The CDR3 DNA is TGTGCCAGCAGTGAAAGCCGGGTCCAAGAGACCCAGTACTTC. The full variable domain, completed using reference TRBV25-1 and TRBJ2-5, is EADIYQTPRYLVIGTGKKITLECSQTMGHDKMYWYQQDPGMELHLIHYSYGVNSTEKGDLSSESTVSRIRTEHFPLTLESARPSHTSQYLCASSESRVQETQYFGPGTRLLVL.

This clone was detected a few times. The rearrangement links TRBV21-1 to TRBJ2-7. TRBV21-1 is shown as a pseudogene. There are 11 residues in the CDR3. CDR3: CASRRTYEQYF. The CDR3 nucleotides are TGTGCCAGCAGACGGACCTACGAGCAGTACTTC.

The chain employs TRBV18 and TRBJ2-1; D is undetermined. With 4 bases removed from V and 8 bases from J, the gap between germline ends came to 12 bases. Germline assignment: CDR1 KGHSH and CDR2 LQKENI. The CDR3 length is 13 residues. CDR3 sequence (DNA): TGTGCCAGCTCACTGGACCGGGTCGATGAGCAGTTCTTC. Its protein product is CASSLDRVDEQFF.

The sample holds a few counts of this clone. The genes are TRBV7-9 and TRBJ2-7; D is unresolved. The germline V gene has CDR1 SEHNR and CDR2 FQNEAQ (reference sequence). V was shortened by 1 base and J by 1 base, with 8 bases between the two germline ends. There are 14 residues in the CDR3. CDR3 protein: CASSLVGLSYEQYF. The DNA for the CDR3 is TGTGCCAGCAGCTTAGTCGGATTGTCCTACGAGCAGTACTTC.

The chain employs TRBV28 and TRBJ1-2, with D uncertain. Germline assignment: CDR1 MDHEN and CDR2 SYDVKM. V was cut by 8 bases and J by 3 bases, with 16 bases left in between. This CDR3 region has 14 residues. The CDR3 nucleotides are TGTGCCAGCCGGCAGGAGTACAGTTACTATGGCTACACCTTC. This codes for CASRQEYSYYGYTF.

This clone was detected only a few times. The CDR3 coding sequence is TGCGCCAGCAGCCGGGGACTGATGAACACTGAAGCTTTCTTT. This sequence encodes CASSRGLMNTEAFF. The genes are TRBV5-1 and TRBJ1-1; TRBD1 might be the D (5 bases). This CDR3 has 14 residues. V lost 4 bases, J lost 0 bases, and 10 bases lay in between. Germline V gene data show CDR1 as SGHRS and CDR2 as YFSETQ.

Only a few counts were recorded for this clone. The chain is built from TRBV29-1 and TRBJ2-1; D ambiguous. From germline, CDR1 is SQVTM and CDR2 ANQGSEA. CDR3 size: 16 residues. The V end was cut by 6 bases, the J end by 0 bases, with 18 bases between. The CDR3 loop reads CSVPPNGASSYNEQFF. The DNA for the CDR3 is TGCAGCGTCCCACCCAACGGAGCCAGCTCCTACAATGAGCAGTTCTTC.

V usage is TRBV30 and J usage is TRBJ1-2; D uncertain. CDR1 is GTSNPN, CDR2 SVGIG, per germline (reference sequence). V was trimmed by 3 bases and J by 8 bases, leaving 13 bases between them. This CDR3 is 12 amino acids long. This CDR3 reads CAWRTSEFGYTF. In DNA form, the CDR3 reads TGTGCCTGGAGGACCTCCGAGTTCGGCTACACCTTC.

The chain employs TRBV29-1 and TRBJ2-2; D may be TRBD2 (6 bases). The CDR3 has 17 amino acids. In germline, CDR1 is SQVTM, CDR2 ANQGSEA. V lost 4 bases to trimming and J lost 4 bases, with 22 bases between them. The CDR3 DNA reads TGCAGCGTTGTGTATCTACGGAGGGGTAGGGGCACCGGGGAGCTGTTTTTT. Encoded protein: CSVVYLRRGRGTGELFF.